One T cell receptor (beta chain) is described in this entry. What it recognizes is unknown. This CDR3 contains 12 residues. Germline values: CDR1 MDHEN, CDR2 SYDVKM. V was cut by 4 bases and J by 6 bases, with 7 bases left in between. Profiling relied on immunoSEQ multiplex PCR, and the TCRdb table lists in-frame clones only, not all of them. The profile shows approximately 2,000 clones, 92% of them singletons. The data were obtained in a study of T cells and Merkel cell carcinoma outcomes. Broader study findings: In Merkel cell carcinoma, repertoire and T-cell density reportedly predicted outcomes.

This chain uses TRBV28 with TRBJ1-5; D not certain. The source of this sequence is a human donor with Merkel cell carcinoma. Sequences were obtained from tumor tissue from Merkel cell carcinoma. The CDR3 nucleotides are TGTGCCAGCAGTTCCGAGGTTCAGCCCCAGCATTTT. It yields the protein CASSSEVQPQHF.